These T cell receptor beta chains were read from a single sample in a study of blood T cells in healthy people across ages. TCRdb reprocessed the 5' RACE reads via MiXCR and lists one record per CDR3 protein. The table has roughly 830,000 distinct CDR3 sequences, around 68% seen once. The sample taken for sequencing was blood. The receptors derive from a man aged 25-45 years in good health. Each CDR3 is given with its conserved first and last residue. The D gene is left open where the match is weak. Clone size is shown for a subset of rows, as once, few, many or a class of expanded clone.

>.|TRBV29-1|TRBJ2-7|.
TGCAGCGCGGATTCGACAGGGACTGGTGAGCAGTACTTC
CSADSTGTGEQYF
>.|TRBV20-1|TRBJ1-2|.
TGCAGTCTAGGTAGCTACACCTTC
CSLGSYTF
>TRBD2|TRBV7-2|TRBJ2-3|.
TGTGCCTCACATCCGGGGGGGGTTTTCACAGATACGCAGTATTTT
CASHPGGVFTDTQYF
>TRBD1|TRBV9|TRBJ1-6|.
TGTGCCAGCAGCGAAGAGGGGGCCAGCTCCTATAATTCACCCCTCCACTTT
CASSEEGASSYNSPLHF
>TRBD2|TRBV7-2|TRBJ2-1|few
TGTGCCAGCAGCTGGCGGGGGGGGTCCCCGAATGAGCAGTTCTTC
CASSWRGGSPNEQFF
>.|TRBV7-3|TRBJ2-7|.
TGTGCCAGCAGCCGTGCCCCAGGGAACTACGAGCAGTACTTC
CASSRAPGNYEQYF
>.|TRBV27|TRBJ1-5|.
TGTGCCAGCACAATGACGGTTTTTAATCAGCCCCAGCATTTT
CASTMTVFNQPQHF
>.|TRBV2|TRBJ1-1|.
TGTGCCAGCAGTGAAGCGCCCAGATACACTGAAGCTTTCTTT
CASSEAPRYTEAFF
>.|TRBV19|TRBJ1-2|once
TGTGCCAGTACCCGAATCGACAGCTCCTATGGCTACACCTTC
CASTRIDSSYGYTF
>TRBD1|TRBV10-3|TRBJ2-7|few
TGTGCTCATCAGGGGACAGGGGCTGGGGAGCAGTACTTC
CAHQGTGAGEQYF
>TRBD1|TRBV7-2|TRBJ2-1|.
TGTGCCAGCAGCTCTCGACAGGGGGCAGGAAGGAATGAGCAGTTCTTC
CASSSRQGAGRNEQFF
>.|TRBV7-2|TRBJ2-7|few
TGTGCCAGCAGCCCAGACCCCGCCTACGAGCAGTACTTC
CASSPDPAYEQYF
>.|TRBV7-2|TRBJ1-5|.
TGTGCCAGCAGCTTAGATATTCAGCCCCAGCATTTT
CASSLDIQPQHF
>TRBD1|TRBV28|TRBJ1-2|.
TGTGCCAGCAGTTTGTCCAGGGGGCTAGGCTACACCTTC
CASSLSRGLGYTF